This T cell receptor (beta chain) stems from a study of CD8 T cells in Susac syndrome. Study overall: The Susac syndrome patients that were sequenced included 5 or 6 with active disease and fewer than 10 in remission.

Sequencing of TCR beta, carried out with a high-throughput approach, was applied to CD8+ and CD4+ T cells from the blood. Patients with Susac syndrome showed fulfilment of recently defined diagnostic criteria for definite or probable disease. It was negative isolation that provided the CD8+ and CD4+ T cells, whereas TEMRA cells were enriched by FACS. Germline V CDR1 and CDR2: SGHRS, YFSETQ. The CDR3 has 15 amino acids. The V and J ends lost 0 bases and 8 bases respectively, with 14 bases between them. When the RNA was reverse transcribed, random hexamers were used with an input of roughly 0.5 to 1 ug. Using its own MiXCR run on the immunoSEQ multiplex PCR reads, TCRdb lists one record per CDR3 protein. The sample has roughly 190,000 distinct CDR3 sequences; 91% are singletons.

V gene TRBV5-1 combines with J gene TRBJ2-2, with D perhaps matching TRBD1 (6 bases). The TCR comes from a human donor with Susac syndrome. The specimen sequenced was CD4+ T cells from PBMCs. The CDR3 reads CASSLEDSFRGELFF. CDR3 DNA: TGCGCCAGCAGCTTGGAGGACAGCTTCCGGGGGGAGCTGTTTTTT.